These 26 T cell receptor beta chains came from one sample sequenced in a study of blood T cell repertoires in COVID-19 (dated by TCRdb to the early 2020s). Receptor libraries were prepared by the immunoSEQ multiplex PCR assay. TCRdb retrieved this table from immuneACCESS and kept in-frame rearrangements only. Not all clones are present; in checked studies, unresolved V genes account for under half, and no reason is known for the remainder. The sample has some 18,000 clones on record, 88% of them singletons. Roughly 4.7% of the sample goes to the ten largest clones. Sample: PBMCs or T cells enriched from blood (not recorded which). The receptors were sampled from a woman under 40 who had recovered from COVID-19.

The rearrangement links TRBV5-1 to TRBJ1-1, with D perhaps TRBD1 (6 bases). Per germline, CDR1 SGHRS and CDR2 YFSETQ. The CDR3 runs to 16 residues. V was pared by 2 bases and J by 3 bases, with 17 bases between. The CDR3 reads CASSFGGGLEDTEAFF. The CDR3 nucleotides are TGCGCCAGCAGCTTTGGGGGCGGGCTCGAAGACACTGAAGCTTTCTTT.

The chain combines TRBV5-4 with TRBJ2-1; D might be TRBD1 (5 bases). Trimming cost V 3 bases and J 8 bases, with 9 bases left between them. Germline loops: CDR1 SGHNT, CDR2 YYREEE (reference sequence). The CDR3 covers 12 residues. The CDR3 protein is CASSSSGYEQFF. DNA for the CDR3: TGTGCCAGCAGCTCCTCAGGGTATGAGCAGTTCTTC.

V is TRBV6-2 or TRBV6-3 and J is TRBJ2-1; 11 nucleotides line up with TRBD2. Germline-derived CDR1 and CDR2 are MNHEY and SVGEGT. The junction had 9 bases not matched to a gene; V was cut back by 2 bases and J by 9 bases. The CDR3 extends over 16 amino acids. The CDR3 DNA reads TGTGCCAGCAGTTACAAGTGGCTAGCGGGGGGTGGTGAGCAGTTCTTC. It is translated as CASSYKWLAGGGEQFF.

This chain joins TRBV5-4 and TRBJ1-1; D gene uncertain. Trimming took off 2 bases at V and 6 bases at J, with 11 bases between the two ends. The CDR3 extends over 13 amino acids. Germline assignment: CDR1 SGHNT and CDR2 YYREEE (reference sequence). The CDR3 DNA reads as TGTGCCAGCAGCTTAGCCTTGGGCTCTGAAGCTTTCTTT. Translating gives CASSLALGSEAFF.

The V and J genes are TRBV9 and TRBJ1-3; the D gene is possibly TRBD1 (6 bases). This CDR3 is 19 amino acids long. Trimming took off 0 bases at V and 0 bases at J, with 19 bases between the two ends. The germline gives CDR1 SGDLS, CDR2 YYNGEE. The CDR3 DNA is TGTGCCAGCAGCGTAGCTCATGGGGGCCCGGCCCACTCTGGAAACACCATATATTTT. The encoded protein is CASSVAHGGPAHSGNTIYF. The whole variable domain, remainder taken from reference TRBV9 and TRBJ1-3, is DSGVTQTPKHLITATGQRVTLRCSPRSGDLSVYWYQQSLDQGLQFLIQYYNGEERAKGNILERFSAQQFPDLHSELNLSSLELGDSALYFCASSVAHGGPAHSGNTIYFGEGSWLTVV.

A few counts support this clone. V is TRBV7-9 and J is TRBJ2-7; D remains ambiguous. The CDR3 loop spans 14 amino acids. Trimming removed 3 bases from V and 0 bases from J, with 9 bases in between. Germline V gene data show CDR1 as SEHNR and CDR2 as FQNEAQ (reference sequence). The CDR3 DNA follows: TGTGCCAGCAGCTTGTACAGTAACTCCTACGAGCAGTACTTC. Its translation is CASSLYSNSYEQYF.

The CDR3 is CASSLDLGGNTEAFF. CDR3 bases: TGTGCCAGCAGTTTAGATTTAGGGGGAAACACTGAAGCTTTCTTT. This rearrangement joins TRBV27 to TRBJ1-1, with D possibly being TRBD1 (6 bases). The germline gives CDR1 MNHEY, CDR2 SMNVEV (reference sequence). The CDR3 consists of 15 residues. The V gene lost 2 bases and the J gene lost 2 bases, with 12 bases spanning the gap.

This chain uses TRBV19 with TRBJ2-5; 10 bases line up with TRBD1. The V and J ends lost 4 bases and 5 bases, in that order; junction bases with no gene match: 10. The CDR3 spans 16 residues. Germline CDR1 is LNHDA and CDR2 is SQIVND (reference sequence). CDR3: CASSKTRDRGWETQYF. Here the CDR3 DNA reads TGTGCCAGTAGTAAAACCCGGGACAGGGGATGGGAGACCCAGTACTTC.

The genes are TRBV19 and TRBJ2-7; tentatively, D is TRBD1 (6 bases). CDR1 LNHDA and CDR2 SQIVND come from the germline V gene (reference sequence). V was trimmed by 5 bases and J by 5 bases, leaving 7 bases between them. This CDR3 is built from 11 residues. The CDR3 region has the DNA TGTGCCAGTAGTCGACAGGACGAGCAGTACTTC. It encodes CASSRQDEQYF.

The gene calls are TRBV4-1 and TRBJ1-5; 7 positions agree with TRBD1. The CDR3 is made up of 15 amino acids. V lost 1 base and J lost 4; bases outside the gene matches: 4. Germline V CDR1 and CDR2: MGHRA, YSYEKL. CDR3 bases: TGCGCCAGCAGCCAAGGCGGGACAGTGAATCAGCCCCAGCATTTT. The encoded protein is CASSQGGTVNQPQHF.

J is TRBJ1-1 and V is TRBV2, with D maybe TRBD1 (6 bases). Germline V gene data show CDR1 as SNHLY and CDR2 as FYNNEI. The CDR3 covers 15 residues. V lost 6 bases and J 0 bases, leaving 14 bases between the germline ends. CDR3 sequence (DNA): TGTGCCAGCAGCGACCCGACAGGCTTGAACACTGAAGCTTTCTTT. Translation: CASSDPTGLNTEAFF.

CDR3 loop: CASSLSSTDTQYF. Here the CDR3 DNA reads TGTGCCAGCAGCTTATCTAGCACAGATACGCAGTATTTT. The rearrangement uses TRBV7-9 and TRBJ2-3; D call uncertain. The CDR3 contains 13 residues. V dropped 2 bases and J dropped 0 bases, with 3 bases sitting between them. Germline V gene data show CDR1 as SEHNR and CDR2 as FQNEAQ (reference sequence). The whole variable domain, filled in from reference TRBV7-9 and TRBJ2-3, reads DTGVSQNPRHKITKRGQNVTFRCDPISEHNRLYWYRQTLGQGPEFLTYFQNEAQLEKSRLLSDRFSAERPKGSFSTLEIQRTEQGDSAMYLCASSLSSTDTQYFGPGTRLTVL.

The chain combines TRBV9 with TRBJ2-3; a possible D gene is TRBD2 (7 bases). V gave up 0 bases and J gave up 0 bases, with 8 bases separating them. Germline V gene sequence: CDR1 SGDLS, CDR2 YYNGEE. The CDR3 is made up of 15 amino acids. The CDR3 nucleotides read TGTGCCAGCAGCGTAGGCGGGGGCAGCACAGATACGCAGTATTTT. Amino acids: CASSVGGGSTDTQYF.

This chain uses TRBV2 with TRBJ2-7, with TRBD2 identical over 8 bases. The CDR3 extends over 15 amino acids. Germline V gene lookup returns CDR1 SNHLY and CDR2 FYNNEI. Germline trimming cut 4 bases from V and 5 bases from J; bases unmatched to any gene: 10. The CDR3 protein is CASSGWTSSGDEQYF. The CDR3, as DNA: TGTGCCAGCAGTGGATGGACTAGCTCCGGAGACGAGCAGTACTTC.

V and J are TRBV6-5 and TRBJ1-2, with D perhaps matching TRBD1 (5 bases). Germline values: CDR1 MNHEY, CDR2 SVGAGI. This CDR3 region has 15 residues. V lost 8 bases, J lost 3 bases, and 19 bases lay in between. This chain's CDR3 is CASSRDGQGDYGYTF. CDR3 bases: TGTGCCAGCTCCCGTGACGGACAAGGAGACTATGGCTACACCTTC.

The CDR3 sequence is CASGLEGGTEAFF. The DNA for the CDR3 is TGTGCTAGTGGTTTGGAGGGAGGGACTGAAGCTTTCTTT. The genes are TRBV12-5 and TRBJ1-1; D gene unclear. The CDR3 extends over 13 amino acids. V lost 1 base, J lost 5 bases, and 8 bases lay in between. The germline V gene encodes CDR1 LGHNT and CDR2 FRNRAP.

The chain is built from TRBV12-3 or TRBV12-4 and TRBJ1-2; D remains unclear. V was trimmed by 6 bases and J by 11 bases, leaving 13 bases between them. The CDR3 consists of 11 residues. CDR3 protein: CASRGVVEYTF. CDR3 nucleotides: TGTGCCAGCAGGGGAGTGGTAGAGTACACCTTC.

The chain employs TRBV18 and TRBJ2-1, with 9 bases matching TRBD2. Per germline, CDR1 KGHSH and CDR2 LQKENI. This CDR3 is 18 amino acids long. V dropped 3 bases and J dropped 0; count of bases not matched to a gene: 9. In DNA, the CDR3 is TGTGCCAGCTCACCGCCTGGCGGGGGGGTCGGCTCCTACAATGAGCAGTTCTTC. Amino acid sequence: CASSPPGGGVGSYNEQFF.

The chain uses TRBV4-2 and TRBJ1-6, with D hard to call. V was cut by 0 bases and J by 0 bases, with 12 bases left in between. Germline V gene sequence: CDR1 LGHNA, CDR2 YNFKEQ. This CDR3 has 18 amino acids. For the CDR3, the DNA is TGTGCCAGCAGCCAAGATCCACCGTCGAGCTCCTATAATTCACCCCTCCACTTT. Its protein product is CASSQDPPSSSYNSPLHF.

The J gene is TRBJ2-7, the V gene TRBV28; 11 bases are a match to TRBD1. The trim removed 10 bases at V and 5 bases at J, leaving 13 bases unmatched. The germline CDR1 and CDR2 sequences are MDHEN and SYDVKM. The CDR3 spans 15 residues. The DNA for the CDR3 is TGTGCCACTCACCTCCCCGGACAGGGGGCCCACGAGCAGTACTTC. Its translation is CATHLPGQGAHEQYF. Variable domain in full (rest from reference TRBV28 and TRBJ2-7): DVKVTQSSRYLVKRTGEKVFLECVQDMDHENMFWYRQDPGLGLRLIYFSYDVKMKEKGDIPEGYSVSREKKERFSLILESASTNQTSMYLCATHLPGQGAHEQYFGPGTRLTVT.

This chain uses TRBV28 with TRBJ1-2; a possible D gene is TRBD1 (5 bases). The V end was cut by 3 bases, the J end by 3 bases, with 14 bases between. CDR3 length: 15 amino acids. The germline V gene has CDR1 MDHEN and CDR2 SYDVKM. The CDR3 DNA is TGTGCCAGCAGTTTGTCGGGGGTTTCTCACTATGGCTACACCTTC. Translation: CASSLSGVSHYGYTF.

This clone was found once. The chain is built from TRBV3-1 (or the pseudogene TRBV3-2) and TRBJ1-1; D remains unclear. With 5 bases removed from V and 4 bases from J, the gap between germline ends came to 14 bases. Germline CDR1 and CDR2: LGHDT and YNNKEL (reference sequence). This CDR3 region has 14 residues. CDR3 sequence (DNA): TGTGCCAGCAGCGAGGCGGGTGGGATCACTGAAGCTTTCTTT. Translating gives CASSEAGGITEAFF.

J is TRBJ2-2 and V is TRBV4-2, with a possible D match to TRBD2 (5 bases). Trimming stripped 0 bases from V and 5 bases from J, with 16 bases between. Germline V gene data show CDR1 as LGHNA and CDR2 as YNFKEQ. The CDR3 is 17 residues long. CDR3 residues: CASSQDGEVRGTGELFF. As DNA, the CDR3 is TGTGCCAGCAGCCAAGATGGGGAAGTTCGAGGGACCGGGGAGCTGTTTTTT.

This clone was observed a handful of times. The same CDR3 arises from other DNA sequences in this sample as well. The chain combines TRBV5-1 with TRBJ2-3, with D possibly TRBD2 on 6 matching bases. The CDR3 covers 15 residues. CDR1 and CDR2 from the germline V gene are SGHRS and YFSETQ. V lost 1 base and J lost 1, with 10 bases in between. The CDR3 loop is CASSLRGLGTDTQYF. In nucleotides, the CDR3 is TGCGCCAGCAGCTTGCGGGGGTTGGGCACAGATACGCAGTATTTT.

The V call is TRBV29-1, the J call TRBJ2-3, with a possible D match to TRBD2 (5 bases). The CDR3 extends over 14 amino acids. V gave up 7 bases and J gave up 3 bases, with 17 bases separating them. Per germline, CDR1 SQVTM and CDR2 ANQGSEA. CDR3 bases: TGCAGCGCCTCCGGGGAAGGGTTGACAGATACGCAGTATTTT. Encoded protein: CSASGEGLTDTQYF.

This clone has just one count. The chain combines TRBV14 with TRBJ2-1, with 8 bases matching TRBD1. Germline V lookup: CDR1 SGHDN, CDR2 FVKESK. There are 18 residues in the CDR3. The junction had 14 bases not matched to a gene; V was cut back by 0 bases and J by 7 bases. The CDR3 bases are TGTGCCAGCAGCCAAGAGGGCCCGGACAGGGCATCGTGGAATGAGCAGTTCTTC. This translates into CASSQEGPDRASWNEQFF.